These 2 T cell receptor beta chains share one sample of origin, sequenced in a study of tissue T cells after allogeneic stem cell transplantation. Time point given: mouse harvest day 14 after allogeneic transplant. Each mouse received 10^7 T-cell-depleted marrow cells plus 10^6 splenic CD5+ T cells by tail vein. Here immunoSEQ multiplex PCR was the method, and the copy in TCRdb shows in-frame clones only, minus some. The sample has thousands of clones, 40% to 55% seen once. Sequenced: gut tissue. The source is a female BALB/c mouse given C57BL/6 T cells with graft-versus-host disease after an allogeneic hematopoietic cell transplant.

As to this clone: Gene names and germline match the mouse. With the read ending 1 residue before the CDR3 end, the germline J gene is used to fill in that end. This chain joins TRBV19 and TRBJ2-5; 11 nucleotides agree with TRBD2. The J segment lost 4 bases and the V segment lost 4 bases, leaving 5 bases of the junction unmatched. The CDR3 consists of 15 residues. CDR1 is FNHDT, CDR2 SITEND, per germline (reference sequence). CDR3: CASSLRLGGKDTQYF. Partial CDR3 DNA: TGTGCCAGCAGTCTTAGACTGGGGGGGAAAGACACCCAGTAC.

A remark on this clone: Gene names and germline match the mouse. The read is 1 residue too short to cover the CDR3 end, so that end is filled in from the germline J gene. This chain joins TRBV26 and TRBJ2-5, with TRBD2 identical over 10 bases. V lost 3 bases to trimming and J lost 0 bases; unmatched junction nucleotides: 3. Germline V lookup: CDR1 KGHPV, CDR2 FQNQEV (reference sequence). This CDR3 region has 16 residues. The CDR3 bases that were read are TGTGCCAGCAGTCTCCGACTGGGGGGTAACCAAGACACCCAGTAC. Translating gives CASSLRLGGNQDTQY. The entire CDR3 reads CASSLRLGGNQDTQYF.